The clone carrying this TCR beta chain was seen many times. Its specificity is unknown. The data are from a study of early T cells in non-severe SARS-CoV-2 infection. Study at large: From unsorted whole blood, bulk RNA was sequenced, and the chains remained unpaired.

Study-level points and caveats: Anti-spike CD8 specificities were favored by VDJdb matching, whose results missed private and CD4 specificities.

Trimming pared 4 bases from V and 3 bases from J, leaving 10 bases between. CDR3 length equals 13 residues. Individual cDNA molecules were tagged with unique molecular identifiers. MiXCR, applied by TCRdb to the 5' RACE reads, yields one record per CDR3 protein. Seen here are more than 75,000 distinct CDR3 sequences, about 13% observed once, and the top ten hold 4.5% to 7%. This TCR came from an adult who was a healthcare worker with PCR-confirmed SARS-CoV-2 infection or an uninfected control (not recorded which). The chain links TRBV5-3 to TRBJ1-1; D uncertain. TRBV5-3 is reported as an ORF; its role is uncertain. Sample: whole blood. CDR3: CARSPRRDTEAFF. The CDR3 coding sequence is TGTGCCAGAAGCCCAAGGAGGGACACTGAAGCTTTCTTT.